Listed below are T cell receptor beta chains from one sample, sequenced in a study of cytomegalovirus exposure and HLA in healthy donors. Sequencing was performed with immunoSEQ multiplex PCR; in TCRdb, only in-frame clones are kept and a portion is missing. The data contain fewer than 200,000 clones, about 80% of them singletons. What was sequenced was PBMCs. These receptors were collected from a woman between 50 and 59 years old in good health and CMV-seronegative. Both conserved end residues are part of each CDR3. The D gene is left open where the match is weak. A row's size may be missing; if present it is once, few, many or a size class.

J | V | size | D | DNA | CDR3
TRBJ2-1 | TRBV28 | . | TRBD2 | TGTGCCAGCAGACTCACCGGGACAGGGGTCACTAGCGGGAGGTATGAGCAGTTCTTC | CASRLTGTGVTSGRYEQFF
TRBJ1-1 | TRBV19 | . | . | TGTGCCAGTAGTATAGTTGTCAGGGAAGTGAACACTGAAGCTTTCTTT | CASSIVVREVNTEAFF
TRBJ2-2 | TRBV27 | . | TRBD1 | TGTGCCAGCAGAAAGGGGGCCCCGGGGAACACCGGGGAGCTGTTTTTT | CASRKGAPGNTGELFF
TRBJ2-7 | TRBV7-8 | . | . | TGTGCCAGCAGCCCGGGCGGTAGCCGGGACAACTCCTACGAGCAGTACTTC | CASSPGGSRDNSYEQYF
TRBJ1-5 | TRBV28 | . | . | TGTGCCAGTAGTTCACAGACCTATAGCAATCAGCCCCAGCATTTT | CASSSQTYSNQPQHF
TRBJ2-1 | TRBV7-7 | once | TRBD1 | TGTGCTAGCAGCTCCGGGACAGGGGTGGGCAATGAGCAGTTCTTC | CASSSGTGVGNEQFF
TRBJ1-2 | TRBV2 | . | TRBD1 | TGTGCCAGCACCATGGGACAGCCGGTCTATGGCTACACCTTC | CASTMGQPVYGYTF
TRBJ2-1 | TRBV19 | . | . | TGTGCCAGCCAGGGTTACAATGAGCAGTTCTTC | CASQGYNEQFF
TRBJ2-7 | TRBV19 | . | . | TGTGCCAGTAGTATTTCGTCTGGCGGGGATTACTCCTACGAGCAGTACTTC | CASSISSGGDYSYEQYF
TRBJ1-5 | TRBV2 | . | . | TGTGCCAGCAGTACAGGGTGGGATAGCAATCAGCCCCAGCATTTT | CASSTGWDSNQPQHF
TRBJ2-7 | TRBV5-1 | . | . | TGCGCCAGCAGCTTGGAACTGACCTACGAGCAGTACTTC | CASSLELTYEQYF
TRBJ1-5 | TRBV28 | . | TRBD1 | TGTGCCAGCAGTTTATGGGGAACAGGGGGAAATCAGCCCCAGCATTTT | CASSLWGTGGNQPQHF
TRBJ1-1 | TRBV19 | . | . | TGTGCCAGTAGTACCCACGGGATAATGAACACTGAAGCTTTCTTT | CASSTHGIMNTEAFF
TRBJ2-1 | TRBV29-1 | . | TRBD2 | TGCAGCGTTGACGCTAGCGGGAGCTACAATGAGCAGTTCTTC | CSVDASGSYNEQFF
TRBJ1-1 | TRBV6-6 | . | . | TGTGCCAGCACCCAGGGTTTCTCTGAAGCTTTCTTT | CASTQGFSEAFF
TRBJ2-2 | TRBV6-7 | . | . | TGTGCCAGCAGTTACTCGAGCCTAAACACCGGGGAGCTGTTTTTT | CASSYSSLNTGELFF
TRBJ1-5 | TRBV19 | . | . | TGTGCCAGTAGTACCGGGACTGCCAACAATCAGCCCCAGCATTTT | CASSTGTANNQPQHF
TRBJ2-7 | TRBV7-6 | . | TRBD2 | TGTGCCAGCAGCTTCACTAGCGGGAGTGGCTACGAGCAGTACTTC | CASSFTSGSGYEQYF
TRBJ1-2 | TRBV2 | . | TRBD1 | TGTGCCAGCAGCAACCCGGGACAGAGCCATAACTATGGCTACACCTTC | CASSNPGQSHNYGYTF
TRBJ2-5 | TRBV5-4 | . | . | TGTGCCAGCAGCTTGGGATCGGGTACCGAGACCCAGTACTTC | CASSLGSGTETQYF